This TCR beta chain was captured in a study of sequential checkpoint blockade in melanoma. Whole-study context: Each arm's sequence ended with maintenance nivolumab.

The treatment denotes: randomized to nivolumab then ipilimumab (arm A) or the reverse (arm B). DNA-damaging chemotherapy had not been given to any patient beforehand. Generated by immunoSEQ multiplex PCR, the TCRdb table keeps only in-frame clones and is missing some. This sample has some 17,000 clones; about 70% occur once, and the top ten carry almost 35%. The V segment lost 5 bases and the J segment 8 bases; nucleotides outside the gene matches: 2. The germline V gene encodes CDR1 MDHEN and CDR2 SYDVKM. The CDR3 sequence is 11 residues long. This clone is labeled medium-sized. Source: CD8+ T cells sorted from blood (inferred from file names), taken from a patient given nivolumab and ipilimumab in sequence. The clonotype comes from a human donor with melanoma. The genes are TRBV28 and TRBJ1-2, with 7 nucleotides matching TRBD1. Written as DNA, the CDR3 is TGTGCCAGCAGTGTAGGGGGCGGCTACACCTTC. This gives the protein CASSVGGGYTF.